The present T cell receptor beta chain was sequenced within a study of T cells after yellow fever vaccination. Background on the study: The authors prepared low-cell-number fractions using SMART-Seq v4 Ultra Low Input.

The germline gives CDR1 MNHEY, CDR2 SVGAGI. V was clipped by 4 bases and J by 4 bases; unmatched bases: 5. The CDR3 contains 15 residues. Study observations and caveats: There was a small share of clonotypes that showed up in both the CD4 and CD8 compartments.

5'RACE template switching added a universal primer site and UMIs to TCR cDNA. MiXCR, run by TCRdb on the 5' RACE reads, gives a single entry per CDR3 protein. The data hold roughly 150,000 distinct CDR3 sequences, with about 7% observed a single time. This clonotype showed up many times. Its antigen is still unknown. The receptor's source is a man aged 25-40 years who received the YFV17D yellow fever vaccine. The chain employs TRBV6-5 and TRBJ2-3; 10 bases line up with TRBD2. This specimen was CD4+ T cells sorted from PBMCs, taken 10 days after the yellow fever booster vaccination. CDR3 in DNA: TGTGCCAGCAGTTTAGCTAGCGGGAGTGCAGATACGCAGTATTTT. It translates to CASSLASGSADTQYF.